Listed here are 10 T cell receptor beta chains from one sample, sequenced in a study of control samples from healthy donors and cancer patients. Only in-frame clones appear in the TCRdb table, and some are missing; sequencing was by immunoSEQ multiplex PCR. The repertoire holds 100,000 to 150,000 clones, with roughly 92% as singletons. The sequenced material came from blood. The receptors stem from a man aged 18 to 30 in good health.

This clone showed up just a few times. The chain combines TRBV27 with TRBJ2-7; perhaps TRBD1 as D (6 bases). CDR1 and CDR2 from the germline V gene are MNHEY and SMNVEV (reference sequence). There are 13 residues in the CDR3. The V end was cut by 8 bases, the J end by 4 bases, with 15 bases between. The CDR3 sequence is CASSGQKKYEQYF. In DNA, the CDR3 is TGTGCCAGCTCCGGACAGAAGAAATACGAGCAGTACTTC.

The chain is built from TRBV5-1 and TRBJ1-2; TRBD1 agrees at 8 bases. The CDR3 totals 16 residues. With 2 bases clipped from V and 4 bases from J, the junction kept 10 bases outside the gene matches. The germline CDR1 and CDR2 sequences are SGHRS and YFSETQ. Here the CDR3 DNA reads TGCGCCAGCAGCTTAGGACAGGGTAGTAAAGCCTATGGCTACACCTTC. Protein product: CASSLGQGSKAYGYTF.

The genes are TRBV14 and TRBJ1-1; 8 positions agree with TRBD1. CDR3 length equals 17 residues. J was trimmed by 5 bases and V by 4 bases; bases with no gene match: 15. In germline, CDR1 is SGHDN, CDR2 FVKESK. CDR3 DNA: TGTGCCAGCAGCCCCCTAACCGGGACAGGTTCTTTTACTGAAGCTTTCTTT. It specifies CASSPLTGTGSFTEAFF.

V is TRBV18 and J is TRBJ1-1; tentatively, D is TRBD1 (6 bases). From germline, CDR1 is KGHSH and CDR2 LQKENI. The ends were cut back, 3 bases at V and 0 bases at J, with 17 bases in the middle. The length of the CDR3 is 17 residues. The CDR3 protein is CASSPSGGGGMNTEAFF. The CDR3 DNA reads as TGTGCCAGCTCACCGTCGGGGGGCGGGGGGATGAACACTGAAGCTTTCTTT. Full variable domain (rest looked up from reference TRBV18 and TRBJ1-1): NAGVMQNPRHLVRRRGQEARLRCSPMKGHSHVYWYRQLPEEGLKFMVYLQKENIIDESGMPKERFSAEFPKEGPSILRIQQVVRGDSAAYFCASSPSGGGGMNTEAFFGQGTRLTVV.

This clone appeared a single time. The rearrangement uses TRBV2 and TRBJ2-3; D is undetermined. The V end was cut by 6 bases, the J end by 1 base, with 17 bases between. The CDR3 sequence is 16 residues long. CDR1 and CDR2 (germline): SNHLY, FYNNEI. The CDR3 loop reads CASSDLGIAGTDTQYF. The CDR3 bases are TGTGCCAGCAGCGACCTAGGGATTGCGGGCACAGATACGCAGTATTTT.

The V and J genes are TRBV6-5 and TRBJ1-1; D is possibly TRBD1 (6 bases). CDR3 length: 11 amino acids. CDR1 is MNHEY and CDR2 is SVGAGI in the germline V gene. Between the trimmed V and J ends, which lost 8 bases and 5 bases, there was a span of 9 bases. The CDR3 loop reads CASWGRTEAFF. CDR3 nucleotides: TGTGCCAGCTGGGGGCGGACTGAAGCTTTCTTT.

The V and J genes are TRBV6-6 and TRBJ2-7; 9 nucleotides line up with TRBD1. Germline CDR1 MNHNY, CDR2 SVGAGI (reference sequence). This CDR3 spans 14 amino acids. J lost 2 bases, V lost 3 bases, and 2 bases had no gene match. This CDR3 is CASSYGTGTYEQYF. CDR3 DNA: TGTGCCAGCAGTTATGGGACAGGGACCTACGAGCAGTACTTC.

The chain's CDR3 is CSAIQYGYTF. For the CDR3, the DNA is TGCAGTGCTATTCAGTATGGCTACACCTTC. V and J are TRBV20-1 and TRBJ1-2; D remains unclear. V was clipped by 4 bases and J by 5 bases, with 5 bases between them. CDR1 is DFQATT, CDR2 SNEGSKA, per germline (reference sequence). This CDR3 has 10 residues.

The J gene is TRBJ1-4, the V gene TRBV3-1 (or the pseudogene TRBV3-2), with D unresolved. CDR1 LGHDT and CDR2 YNNKEL come from the germline V gene (reference sequence). V lost 1 base and J lost 6, with 15 bases in between. The CDR3 is 16 amino acids. Here the CDR3 DNA reads TGTGCCAGCAGCCAAGTAACGTGGGCACGGGATGAAAAACTGTTTTTT. Its protein product is CASSQVTWARDEKLFF.

This clone is a singleton in its sample. The CDR3 nucleotides read TGTGCCAGCAGTGAATTCGTGGAGCAGTACTTC. Translation: CASSEFVEQYF. This chain links TRBV2 with TRBJ2-7; unclear D gene. Per germline, CDR1 SNHLY and CDR2 FYNNEI. CDR3 length equals 11 residues. Trimming took 2 bases from V and 7 from J, leaving 6 bases between them.